This TCR beta chain was identified during a study of cytomegalovirus exposure and HLA in healthy donors. The CDR3 has 13 residues. Germline values: CDR1 WNHNN, CDR2 SYGVQD (reference sequence). Trimming removed 3 bases from V and 5 bases from J; junction bases left unmatched: 3. Study results and caveats: Association of a missense DCLRE1C variant with TCR beta V- and J-gene trimming was reported in a later analysis. As was reported, the HLA-A and HLA-B alleles of most subjects were accurately predicted from TCR beta sequences. A later analysis reportedly identified an Asian-associated ancestry cluster as carrying fewer N-insertions than the roughly 720-donor mean.

As to this clone: Its antigen is still unknown.

Primers for the PCR totalled 60 Vbeta and 13 Jbeta. Repertoires were generated with immunoSEQ multiplex PCR, while TCRdb's copy carries only in-frame clones and drops some. The sample consists of some 130,000 clones, 80% of them appearing once. The sample was PBMCs. The source of this sequence is a man younger than 45 in good health. The chain is built from TRBV10-1 and TRBJ2-5, with 7 bases identical to TRBD2. The CDR3 region is CASSDGGEETQYF. CDR3 bases: TGCGCCAGCAGTGATGGGGGGGAGGAGACCCAGTACTTC.